The rows below give T cell receptor beta chains drawn from one sample of a study of T cells after yellow fever vaccination. TCRdb redid the calling of the 5' RACE reads with MiXCR, one entry per CDR3 protein. Here the sample spans 450,000 to 600,000 distinct CDR3 sequences, roughly 13% being singletons. Material: PBMCs, obtained on the day of the yellow fever booster vaccination. These receptors originate from a man aged 25-45 years who received the YFV17D yellow fever vaccine. The CDR3 runs from the conserved cysteine through the conserved F or W. A D gene is named only where the DNA matches it firmly. A clone size is listed for some rows: how often the clone was seen (once, few, many), or a class if it is expanded.

v_call	clone_size	j_call	d_call	cdr3_aa	cdr3_nt
TRBV20-1	NA	TRBJ2-7	NA	CSARDLSGDSYEQYF	TGCAGTGCTAGAGATCTTAGTGGGGACTCTTACGAGCAGTACTTC
TRBV20-1	few	TRBJ1-1	NA	CSASTANTEAFF	TGCAGTGCGAGCACAGCTAACACTGAAGCTTTCTTT
TRBV5-6	many	TRBJ1-5	NA	CASSPAVGNQPQHF	TGTGCCAGCAGCCCAGCGGTTGGCAATCAGCCCCAGCATTTT
TRBV7-6	NA	TRBJ2-3	NA	CASSSKAGWDTDTQYF	TGTGCCAGCAGCTCAAAGGCGGGATGGGACACAGATACGCAGTATTTT
TRBV19	NA	TRBJ2-5	NA	CASSYSDLQETQYF	TGTGCCAGTAGTTATTCGGATCTCCAAGAGACCCAGTACTTC
TRBV28	NA	TRBJ2-3	NA	CASSLPGKDTQYF	TGTGCCAGCAGTTTACCAGGGAAGGATACGCAGTATTTT
TRBV3-1	NA	TRBJ2-7	TRBD2	CASSHPLAGEYEQYF	TGTGCCAGCAGCCATCCTCTAGCGGGAGAATACGAGCAGTACTTC
TRBV23-1	few	TRBJ2-7	TRBD1	CASSQLDRGLSYEQYF	TGCGCCAGCAGTCAATTGGACAGGGGGCTATCCTACGAGCAGTACTTC
TRBV14	NA	TRBJ2-1	NA	CASSQGRGIEQFF	TGTGCCAGCAGCCAAGGACGGGGAATTGAGCAGTTCTTC
TRBV6-1	NA	TRBJ2-7	NA	CASRNGARYEQYF	TGTGCCAGCAGGAATGGTGCCCGTTATGAGCAGTACTTC
TRBV20-1	few	TRBJ2-1	TRBD2	CSARSIAGGGNEQFF	TGCAGTGCTAGGTCCATAGCGGGAGGTGGCAATGAGCAGTTCTTC
TRBV9	few	TRBJ2-1	TRBD2	CASSVAGGGPNEQFF	TGTGCCAGCAGCGTAGCCGGCGGGGGGCCCAATGAGCAGTTCTTC
TRBV6-4	NA	TRBJ2-1	NA	CASPVGGGQRYNEQFF	TGTGCCAGCCCGGTCGGGGGGGGACAGAGATACAATGAGCAGTTCTTC
TRBV6-6	many	TRBJ2-1	NA	CASSYTLEQFF	TGTGCCAGCAGTTATACACTAGAACAGTTCTTC